This TCR beta chain appears in the sequencing data of a study of pediatric ulcerative colitis. Germline loops: CDR1 LNHDA, CDR2 SQIVND (reference sequence). CDR3 length: 15 residues. Trimming removed 3 bases at V and 5 bases at J, with 13 bases between. The study, taken as a whole, reports: A couple of rectal CDR3 clonotypes occurred in all ulcerative colitis patients. Repertoires came from total lymphocyte DNA, so rare subsets like regulatory T cells may be missed. Blood-rectal clonal overlap within each person was significantly higher in ulcerative colitis patients than controls.

Of note for this clone: Its antigen is currently unknown.

The data were produced by immunoSEQ multiplex PCR, yet TCRdb's version contains in-frame clones alone and is incomplete. Among 30,000 to 35,000 clones listed, around 80% were seen once. During colonoscopy, one to two rectal pinch biopsies were collected. This receptor was identified in a boy younger than 18 with mild ulcerative colitis. This chain uses TRBV19 with TRBJ1-4, with D hard to call. Sequenced: gut tissue. CDR3 residues: CASSIYRGPNEKLFF. For the CDR3, the DNA is TGTGCCAGTAGTATTTATCGCGGCCCGAATGAAAAACTGTTTTTT.